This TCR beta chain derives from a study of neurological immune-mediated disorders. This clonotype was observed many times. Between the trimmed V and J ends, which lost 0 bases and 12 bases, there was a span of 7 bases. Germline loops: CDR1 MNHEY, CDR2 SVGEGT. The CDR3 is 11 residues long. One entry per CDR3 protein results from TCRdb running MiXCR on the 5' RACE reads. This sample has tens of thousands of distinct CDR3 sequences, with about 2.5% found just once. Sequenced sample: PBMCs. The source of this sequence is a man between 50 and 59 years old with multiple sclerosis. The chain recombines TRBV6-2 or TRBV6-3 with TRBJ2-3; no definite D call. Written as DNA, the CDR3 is TGTGCCAGCAGTTACTCCAGAACCCAGTATTTT. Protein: CASSYSRTQYF.